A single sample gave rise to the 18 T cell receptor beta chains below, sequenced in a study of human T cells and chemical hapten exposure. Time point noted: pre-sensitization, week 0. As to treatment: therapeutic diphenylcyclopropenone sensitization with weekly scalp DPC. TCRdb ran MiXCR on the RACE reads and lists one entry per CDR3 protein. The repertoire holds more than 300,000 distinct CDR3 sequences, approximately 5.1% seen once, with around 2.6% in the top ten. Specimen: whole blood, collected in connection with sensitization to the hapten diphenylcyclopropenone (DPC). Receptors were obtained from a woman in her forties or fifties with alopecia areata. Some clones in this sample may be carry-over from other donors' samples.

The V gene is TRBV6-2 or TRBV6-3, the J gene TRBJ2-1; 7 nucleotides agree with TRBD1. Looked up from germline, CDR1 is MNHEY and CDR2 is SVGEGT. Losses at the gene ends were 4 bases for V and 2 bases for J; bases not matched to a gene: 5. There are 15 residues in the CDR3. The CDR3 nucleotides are TGTGCCAGCAGTTCCGACAGGGTGACCTACAATGAGCAGTTCTTC. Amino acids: CASSSDRVTYNEQFF.

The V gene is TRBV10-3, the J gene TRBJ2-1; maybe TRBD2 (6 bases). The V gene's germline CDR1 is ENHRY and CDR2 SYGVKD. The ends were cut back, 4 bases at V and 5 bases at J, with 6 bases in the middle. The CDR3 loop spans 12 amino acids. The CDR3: CAISVADNEQFF. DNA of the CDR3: TGTGCCATCAGTGTAGCGGACAATGAGCAGTTCTTC.

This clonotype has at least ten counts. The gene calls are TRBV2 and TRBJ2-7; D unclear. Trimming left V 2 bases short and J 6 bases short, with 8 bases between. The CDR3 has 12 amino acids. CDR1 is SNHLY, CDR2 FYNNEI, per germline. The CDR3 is CASSETAFEQYF. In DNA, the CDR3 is TGTGCCAGCAGTGAAACGGCCTTCGAGCAGTACTTC.

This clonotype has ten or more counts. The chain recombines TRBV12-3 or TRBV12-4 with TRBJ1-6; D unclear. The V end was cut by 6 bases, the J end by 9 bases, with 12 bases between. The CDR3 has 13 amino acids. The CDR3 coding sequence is TGTGCCAGCAGACCTGGACCGTCTTCACCCCTCCACTTT. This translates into CASRPGPSSPLHF.

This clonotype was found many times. This chain's CDR3 is CASTLMQGTGDRETQYF. Here the CDR3 DNA reads TGTGCCAGCACCTTAATGCAAGGGACGGGGGATCGAGAGACCCAGTACTTC. This chain uses TRBV12-3 or TRBV12-4 with TRBJ2-5, with D perhaps TRBD2 (6 bases). This CDR3 comprises 17 residues. Trimming took off 7 bases at V and 4 bases at J, with 25 bases between the two ends.

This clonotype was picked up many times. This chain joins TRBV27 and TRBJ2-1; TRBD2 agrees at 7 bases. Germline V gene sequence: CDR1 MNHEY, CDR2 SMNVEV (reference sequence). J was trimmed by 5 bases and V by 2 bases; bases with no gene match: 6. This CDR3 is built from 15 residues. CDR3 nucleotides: TGTGCCAGCAGTTTAACGTCTAGCGGTAACAATGAGCAGTTCTTC. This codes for CASSLTSSGNNEQFF.

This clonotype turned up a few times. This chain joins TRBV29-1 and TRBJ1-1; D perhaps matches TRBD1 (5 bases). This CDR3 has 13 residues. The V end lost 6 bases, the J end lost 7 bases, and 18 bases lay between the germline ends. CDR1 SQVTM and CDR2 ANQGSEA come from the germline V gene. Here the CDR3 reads CSVKTGGSNEAFF. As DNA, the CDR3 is TGCAGCGTGAAAACGGGGGGTTCAAATGAAGCTTTCTTT.

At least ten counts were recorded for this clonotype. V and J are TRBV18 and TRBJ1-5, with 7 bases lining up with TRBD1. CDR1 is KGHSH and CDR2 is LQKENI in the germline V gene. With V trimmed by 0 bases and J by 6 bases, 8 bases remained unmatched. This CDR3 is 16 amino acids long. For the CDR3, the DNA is TGTGCCAGCTCACCACCCCGGACAGGAGGGGGTCAGCCCCAGCATTTT. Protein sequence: CASSPPRTGGGQPQHF.

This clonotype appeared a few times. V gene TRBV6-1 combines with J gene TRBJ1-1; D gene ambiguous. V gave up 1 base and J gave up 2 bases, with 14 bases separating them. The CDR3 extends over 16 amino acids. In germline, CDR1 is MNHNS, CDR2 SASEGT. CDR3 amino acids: CASSEGKELGNTEAFF. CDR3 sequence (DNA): TGTGCCAGCAGTGAAGGGAAGGAGTTAGGAAACACTGAAGCTTTCTTT.

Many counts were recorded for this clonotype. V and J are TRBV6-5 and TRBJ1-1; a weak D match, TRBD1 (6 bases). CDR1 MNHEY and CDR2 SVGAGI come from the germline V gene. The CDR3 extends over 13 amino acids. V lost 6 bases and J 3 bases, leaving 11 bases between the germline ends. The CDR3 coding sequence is TGTGCCAGCAGGCTCGGGACATACACTGAAGCTTTCTTT. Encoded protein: CASRLGTYTEAFF.

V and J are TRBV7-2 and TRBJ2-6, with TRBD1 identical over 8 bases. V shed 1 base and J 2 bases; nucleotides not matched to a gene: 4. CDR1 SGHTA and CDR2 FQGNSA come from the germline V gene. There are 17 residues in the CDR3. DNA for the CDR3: TGTGCCAGCAGCTTAGGCTCAGGGGGCACTGGGGCCAACGTCCTGACTTTC. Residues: CASSLGSGGTGANVLTF.

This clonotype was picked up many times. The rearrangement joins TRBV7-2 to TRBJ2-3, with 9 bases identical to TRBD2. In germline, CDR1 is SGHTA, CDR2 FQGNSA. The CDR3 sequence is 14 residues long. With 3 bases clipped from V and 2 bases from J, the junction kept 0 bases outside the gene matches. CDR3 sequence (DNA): TGTGCCAGCAGCTTGGGACTAGCCACAGATACGCAGTATTTT. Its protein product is CASSLGLATDTQYF. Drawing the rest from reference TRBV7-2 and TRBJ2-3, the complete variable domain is GAGVSQSPSNKVTEKGKDVELRCDPISGHTALYWYRQSLGQGLEFLIYFQGNSAPDKSGLPSDRFSAERTGGSVSTLTIQRTQQEDSAVYLCASSLGLATDTQYFGPGTRLTVL.

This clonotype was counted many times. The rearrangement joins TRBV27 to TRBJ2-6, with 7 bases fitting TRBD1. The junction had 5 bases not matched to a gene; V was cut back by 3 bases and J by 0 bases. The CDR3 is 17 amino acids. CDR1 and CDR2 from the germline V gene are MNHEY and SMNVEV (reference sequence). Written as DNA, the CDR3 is TGTGCCAGCAGTTTGGCGACAGGGCTCTCTGGGGCCAACGTCCTGACTTTC. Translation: CASSLATGLSGANVLTF. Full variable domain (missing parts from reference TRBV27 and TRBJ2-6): EAQVTQNPRYLITVTGKKLTVTCSQNMNHEYMSWYRQDPGLGLRQIYYSMNVEVTDKGDVPEGYKVSRKEKRNFPLILESPSPNQTSLYFCASSLATGLSGANVLTFGAGSRLTVL.

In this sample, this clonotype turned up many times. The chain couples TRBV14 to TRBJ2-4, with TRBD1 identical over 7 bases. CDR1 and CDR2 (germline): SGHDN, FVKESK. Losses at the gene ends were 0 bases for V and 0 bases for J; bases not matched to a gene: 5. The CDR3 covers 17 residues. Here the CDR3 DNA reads TGTGCCAGCAGCCAAGATACAGGGGCTAGAGCCAAAAACATTCAGTACTTC. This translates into CASSQDTGARAKNIQYF.

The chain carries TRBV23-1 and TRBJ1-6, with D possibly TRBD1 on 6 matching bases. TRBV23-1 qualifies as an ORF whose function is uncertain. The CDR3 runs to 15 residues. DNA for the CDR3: TGCGCTTCGATCCAACGGGACAATTATAATTCACCCCTCCACTTT. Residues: CASIQRDNYNSPLHF.

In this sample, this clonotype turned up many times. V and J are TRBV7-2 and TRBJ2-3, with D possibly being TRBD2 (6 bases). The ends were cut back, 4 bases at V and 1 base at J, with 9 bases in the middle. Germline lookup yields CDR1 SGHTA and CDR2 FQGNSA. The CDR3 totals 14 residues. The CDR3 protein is CASSSRLGTDTQYF. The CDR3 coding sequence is TGTGCCAGCAGCTCCAGACTAGGCACAGATACGCAGTATTTT.

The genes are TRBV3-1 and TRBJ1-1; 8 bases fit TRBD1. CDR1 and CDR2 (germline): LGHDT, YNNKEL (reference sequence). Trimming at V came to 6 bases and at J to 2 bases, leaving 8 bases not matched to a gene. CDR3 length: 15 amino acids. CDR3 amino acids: CASSDRGAINTEAFF. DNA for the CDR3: TGTGCCAGCAGTGACAGGGGAGCAATTAACACTGAAGCTTTCTTT.

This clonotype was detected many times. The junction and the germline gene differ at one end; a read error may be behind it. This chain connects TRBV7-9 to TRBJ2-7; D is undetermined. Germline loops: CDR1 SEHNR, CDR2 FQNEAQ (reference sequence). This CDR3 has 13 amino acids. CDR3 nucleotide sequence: TGTGCCAGCAGCCCCCCAGATTCGCGACGCACTAAGTTC. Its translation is CASSPPDSRRTKF.